This T cell receptor (beta chain) is drawn from a study of cytomegalovirus exposure and HLA in healthy donors. At the level of the study: Among about 400 genotyped donors, 65% to 90% fell in the Caucasian-associated ancestry cluster.

The V end lost 3 bases, the J end lost 2 bases, and 20 bases lay between the germline ends. This CDR3 comprises 17 residues. Remarks on this clone: The antigen is not known.

Findings and caveats of the study: There were some public TCRs occurring in many donors, but most TCR sequences were rare.

A multiplex PCR was run with 60 Vbeta primers and 13 Jbeta primers. The table came from immunoSEQ multiplex PCR; TCRdb's copy has only in-frame clones and leaves some out. Of approximately 170,000 clones listed, around 78% are singletons. This TCR came from a woman in her 40s in good health and CMV-seronegative. The sequenced material came from PBMCs. The gene calls are TRBV23-1 and TRBJ2-7, with D possibly being TRBD2 (6 bases). TRBV23-1 is recorded as an ORF, its role being uncertain. The CDR3 bases are TGCGCCAGCAGTCATACGCTAACGGGACTGACCCCCTACGAGCAGTACTTC. Protein product: CASSHTLTGLTPYEQYF.